Listed below are T cell receptor beta chains from one sample, sequenced in a study of blood T cell repertoires in COVID-19. Libraries were prepared by immunoSEQ multiplex PCR; TCRdb keeps only in-frame clonotypes and omits some of them. The table has about 83,000 clones, 86% seen once. The sample consisted of peripheral blood. The receptors stem from a woman older than 75 in a cohort sampled during active or convalescent COVID-19. Each CDR3 is given with its conserved first and last residue. A D gene is named only where the DNA matches it firmly. Clone size, where shown, is once, few, many, or a class for clones that have expanded.

j_call clone_size d_call v_call cdr3_aa cdr3_nt
TRBJ2-7 . . TRBV5-1 CASSLGQPNEQYF TGCGCCAGCAGCTTGGGACAGCCCAACGAGCAGTACTTC
TRBJ1-5 few TRBD1 TRBV3-1/TRBV3-2 CASSQTGWNQPQHF TGTGCCAGCAGCCAGACAGGGTGGAACCAGCCCCAGCATTTT
TRBJ1-4 . TRBD1 TRBV7-2 CASSFVGTVEKLFF TGTGCCAGCAGCTTCGTCGGGACAGTTGAAAAACTGTTTTTT
TRBJ1-1 . TRBD1 TRBV19 CASSIQGAGTEAFF TGTGCCAGTAGTATTCAGGGGGCGGGCACTGAAGCTTTCTTT
TRBJ1-2 . TRBD1 TRBV7-9 CASSSKGAAYGYTF TGTGCCAGCAGCTCCAAGGGGGCTGCCTATGGCTACACCTTC
TRBJ2-2 . . TRBV30 CAWSVRLGRPLNTGELFF TGTGCCTGGAGTGTACGACTAGGTCGACCCCTGAACACCGGGGAGCTGTTTTTT
TRBJ2-1 . TRBD2 TRBV5-1 CASSLSLLAGYNEQFF TGCGCCAGCAGCTTGAGCCTCCTAGCGGGTTACAATGAGCAGTTCTTC
TRBJ1-2 . TRBD1 TRBV19 CASSIDRQGNYGYTF TGTGCCAGTAGTATAGATCGACAGGGGAACTATGGCTACACCTTC
TRBJ1-5 . . TRBV19 CASSISPTGPQHF TGTGCCAGTAGTATCTCCCCCACAGGGCCCCAGCATTTT
TRBJ1-5 . . TRBV30 CAWSGDGHGNQPQHF TGTGCCTGGAGTGGAGATGGACATGGCAATCAGCCCCAGCATTTT
TRBJ2-3 . . TRBV24-1 CATSDANTDTQYF TGTGCCACCAGTGATGCGAACACAGATACGCAGTATTTT
TRBJ1-1 once . TRBV2 CARTLGTRSDNAEAFF TGTGCCAGGACTCTAGGGACTAGGTCGGATAACGCTGAAGCTTTCTTT
TRBJ2-7 . . TRBV6-1 CASSEAGGKGEQYF TGTGCCAGCAGTGAAGCCGGCGGGAAGGGCGAGCAGTACTTC
TRBJ2-2 . . TRBV24-1 CATSDPTRGSTGELFF TGTGCCACCAGTGACCCCACGCGGGGATCTACCGGGGAGCTGTTTTTT
TRBJ1-4 . . TRBV24-1 CATSDLPGVNEKLFF TGTGCCACCAGTGATTTGCCAGGTGTAAATGAAAAACTGTTTTTT
TRBJ2-7 . TRBD1 TRBV30 CAWSGIPGQGPYEQYF TGTGCCTGGAGTGGAATTCCGGGACAGGGACCCTACGAGCAGTACTTC
TRBJ1-2 . . TRBV5-1 CASSLDTGNYGYTF TGCGCCAGCAGCTTGGATACGGGTAACTATGGCTACACCTTC
TRBJ2-3 . . TRBV9 CASSVGPLEDTQYF TGTGCCAGCAGCGTAGGTCCCCTCGAGGATACGCAGTATTTT
TRBJ2-3 . TRBD2 TRBV10-3 CAISSPLAGGTDTQYF TGTGCCATCAGTAGCCCGCTAGCGGGAGGGACAGATACGCAGTATTTT
TRBJ2-2 . TRBD2 TRBV11-2 CASSLTLQRAGGTGELFF TGTGCCAGCAGCTTAACCCTTCAGCGGGCGGGAGGGACCGGGGAGCTGTTTTTT
TRBJ1-6 . . TRBV7-9 CASSLVGTGSGSPLHF TGTGCCAGCAGCTTAGTTGGTACAGGGAGCGGTTCACCCCTCCACTTT
TRBJ1-1 few . TRBV27 CASSPLRGSGGTEAFF TGTGCCAGCAGTCCCCTCCGCGGCAGTGGAGGAACTGAAGCTTTCTTT
TRBJ1-1 . TRBD1 TRBV2 CASRERQGMNTEAFF TGTGCCAGCAGAGAACGACAGGGGATGAACACTGAAGCTTTCTTT
TRBJ2-5 . . TRBV14 CASSQQLGGTGWETQYF TGTGCCAGCAGCCAACAACTCGGGGGAACGGGATGGGAGACCCAGTACTTC
TRBJ2-2 . . TRBV11-2 CASSPISTGELFF TGTGCCAGCAGCCCCATTAGTACCGGGGAGCTGTTTTTT
TRBJ2-7 once TRBD2 TRBV18 CASSRAGVEDEQYF TGTGCCAGCTCGCGAGCGGGAGTAGAAGACGAGCAGTACTTC
TRBJ1-1 . TRBD1 TRBV2 CASRTGGENTEAFF TGTGCCAGCAGGACAGGGGGCGAGAACACTGAAGCTTTCTTT
TRBJ2-4 . TRBD1 TRBV28 CASSLSSGTGGNIQYF TGTGCCAGCAGTTTATCATCCGGGACAGGAGGAAACATTCAGTACTTC
TRBJ1-6 . TRBD1 TRBV2 CASNPTGLNSPLHF TGTGCCAGCAACCCGACAGGGTTGAATTCACCCCTCCACTTT
TRBJ2-7 . TRBD2 TRBV28 CASRTSGTNYEQYF TGTGCCAGCAGGACTAGCGGGACGAACTACGAGCAGTACTTC
TRBJ1-1 . . TRBV30 CAWTGSYTEAFF TGTGCCTGGACAGGGTCGTACACTGAAGCTTTCTTT
TRBJ1-1 once . TRBV5-4 CASSSGGGNTEAFF TGTGCCAGCAGCTCTGGGGGGGGGAACACTGAAGCTTTCTTT
TRBJ2-2 . TRBD2 TRBV9 CASSVGTSPHGELFF TGTGCCAGCAGCGTAGGGACTAGCCCCCACGGGGAGCTGTTTTTT
TRBJ1-1 . . TRBV3-1/TRBV3-2 CASSTLEANTEAFF TGTGCCAGCAGCACCCTGGAGGCGAACACTGAAGCTTTCTTT
TRBJ2-3 . TRBD2 TRBV27 CASSLSGTSGTDTQYF TGTGCCAGCAGTTTATCCGGGACTAGCGGCACAGATACGCAGTATTTT
TRBJ1-6 . . TRBV5-4 CASSLARANSPLHF TGTGCCAGCAGCTTGGCCAGGGCGAATTCACCCCTCCACTTT
TRBJ1-5 . . TRBV5-1 CASSLGSGNQPQHF TGCGCCAGCAGTCTCGGGTCGGGGAATCAGCCCCAGCATTTT
TRBJ2-5 . TRBD2 TRBV5-4 CASSPLRTSGVETQYF TGTGCCAGCAGCCCTCTGAGGACTAGCGGGGTGGAGACCCAGTACTTC
TRBJ1-2 once . TRBV12-3/TRBV12-4 CASSLTGNNGYTF TGTGCCAGCAGTCTAACAGGGAATAATGGCTACACCTTC
TRBJ2-3 . TRBD2 TRBV9 CASSSLAGGVGADTQYF TGTGCCAGCAGCTCTTTAGCGGGAGGGGTGGGCGCAGATACGCAGTATTTT
TRBJ2-2 . . TRBV18 CASSPKRSGSEELFF TGTGCCAGCTCACCAAAGCGATCGGGGTCGGAGGAGCTGTTTTTT
TRBJ2-7 . TRBD2 TRBV4-1 CASSQGGGSGSYEQYF TGCGCCAGCAGCCAAGGGGGCGGGAGTGGCTCCTACGAGCAGTACTTC
TRBJ2-2 . TRBD2 TRBV5-1 CASSLAGGNTGELFF TGCGCCAGCAGCTTAGCGGGAGGTAACACCGGGGAGCTGTTTTTT
TRBJ1-1 . . TRBV27 CASSLLGQTEAFF TGTGCCAGCAGTCTACTCGGACAGACTGAAGCTTTCTTT
TRBJ2-1 . TRBD2 TRBV5-1 CASSLSNSGSEHEQFF TGCGCCAGCAGCTTATCAAATAGCGGGTCCGAGCATGAGCAGTTCTTC
TRBJ2-7 . . TRBV30 CAWSHTGGSYEQYF TGTGCCTGGAGTCATACCGGGGGATCCTACGAGCAGTACTTC
TRBJ1-3 . . TRBV11-3 CASSLTANSGNTIYF TGTGCCAGCAGCTTAACAGCCAACTCTGGAAACACCATATATTTT
TRBJ1-2 . . TRBV14 CASSQEIGRENYGYTF TGTGCCAGCAGCCAAGAAATAGGGCGGGAGAACTATGGCTACACCTTC
TRBJ1-2 . . TRBV5-6 CASSLGQPYGYTF TGTGCCAGCAGCTTAGGACAGCCCTATGGCTACACCTTC
TRBJ2-5 . . TRBV7-9 CASSLDRAETQYF TGTGCCAGCAGCTTAGACAGGGCAGAGACCCAGTACTTC
TRBJ1-2 . . TRBV11-3 CASSLDKGLDYTF TGTGCCAGCAGCTTAGATAAGGGGTTGGACTACACCTTC
TRBJ1-5 . TRBD1 TRBV24-1 CATSDSSGTGFNQPQHF TGTGCCACCAGTGATTCTTCCGGGACAGGGTTTAATCAGCCCCAGCATTTT
TRBJ1-2 . . TRBV18 CASSLSGGHQERYTF TGTGCCAGCTCTCTATCCGGGGGGCACCAGGAGCGCTACACCTTC
TRBJ1-4 . . TRBV6-4 CASSARESANEKLFF TGTGCCAGCAGTGCCCGGGAGTCGGCTAATGAAAAACTGTTTTTT
TRBJ1-3 . . TRBV4-1 CASSRPPGQDSGNTIYF TGCGCCAGCAGCCGCCCCCCGGGACAAGACTCTGGAAACACCATATATTTT
TRBJ2-7 . . TRBV11-2 CASSFVEGANEQYF TGTGCCAGCAGCTTTGTCGAGGGAGCGAACGAGCAGTACTTC
TRBJ1-6 . TRBD1 TRBV14 CASSQTGDFSPLHF TGTGCCAGCAGCCAGACAGGGGATTTTTCACCCCTCCACTTT
TRBJ2-1 . TRBD2 TRBV19 CASSELAGPNEQFF TGTGCCAGTAGTGAACTAGCGGGCCCCAATGAGCAGTTCTTC